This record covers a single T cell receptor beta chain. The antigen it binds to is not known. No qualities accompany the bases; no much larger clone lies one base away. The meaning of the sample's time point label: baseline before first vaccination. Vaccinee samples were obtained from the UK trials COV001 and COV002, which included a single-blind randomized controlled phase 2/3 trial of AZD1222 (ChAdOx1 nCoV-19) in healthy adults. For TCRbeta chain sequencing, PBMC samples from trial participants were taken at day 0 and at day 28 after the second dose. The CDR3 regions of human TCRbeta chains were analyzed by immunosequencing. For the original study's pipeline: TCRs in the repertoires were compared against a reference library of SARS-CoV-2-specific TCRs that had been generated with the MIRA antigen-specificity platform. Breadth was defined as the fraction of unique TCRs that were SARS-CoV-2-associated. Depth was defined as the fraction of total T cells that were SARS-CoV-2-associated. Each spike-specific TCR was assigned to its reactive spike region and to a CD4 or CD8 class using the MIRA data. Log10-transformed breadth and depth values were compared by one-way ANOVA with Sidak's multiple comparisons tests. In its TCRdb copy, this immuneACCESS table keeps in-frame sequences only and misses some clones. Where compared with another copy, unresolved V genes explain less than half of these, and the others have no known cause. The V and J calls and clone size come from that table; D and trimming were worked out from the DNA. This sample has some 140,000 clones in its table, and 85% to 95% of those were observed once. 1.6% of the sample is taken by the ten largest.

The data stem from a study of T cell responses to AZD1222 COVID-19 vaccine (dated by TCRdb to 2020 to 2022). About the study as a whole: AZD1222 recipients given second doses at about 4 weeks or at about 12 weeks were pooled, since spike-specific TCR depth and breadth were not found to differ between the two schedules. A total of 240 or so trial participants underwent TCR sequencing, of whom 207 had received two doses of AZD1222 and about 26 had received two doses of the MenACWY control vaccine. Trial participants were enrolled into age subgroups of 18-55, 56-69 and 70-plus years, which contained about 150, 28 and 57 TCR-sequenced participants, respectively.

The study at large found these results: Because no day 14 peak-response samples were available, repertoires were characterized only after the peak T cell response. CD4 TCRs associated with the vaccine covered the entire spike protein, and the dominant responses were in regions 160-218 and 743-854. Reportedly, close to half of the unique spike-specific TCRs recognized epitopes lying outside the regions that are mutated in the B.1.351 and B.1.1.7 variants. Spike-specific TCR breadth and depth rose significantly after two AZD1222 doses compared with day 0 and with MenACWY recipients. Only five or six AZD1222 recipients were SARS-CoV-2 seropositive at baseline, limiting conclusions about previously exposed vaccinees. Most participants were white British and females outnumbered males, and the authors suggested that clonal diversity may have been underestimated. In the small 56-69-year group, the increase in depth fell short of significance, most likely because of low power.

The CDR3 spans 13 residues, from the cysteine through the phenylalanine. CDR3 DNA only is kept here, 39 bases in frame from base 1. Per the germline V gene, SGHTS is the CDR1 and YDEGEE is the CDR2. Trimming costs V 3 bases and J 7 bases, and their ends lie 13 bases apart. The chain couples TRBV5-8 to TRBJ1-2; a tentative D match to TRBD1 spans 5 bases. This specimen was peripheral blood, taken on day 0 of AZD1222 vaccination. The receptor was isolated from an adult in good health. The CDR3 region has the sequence CASSWGVGGGYTF. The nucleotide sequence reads TGTGCCAGCAGCTGGGGGGTAGGAGGTGGCTACACCTTC.